This T cell receptor beta chain was sequenced for a study of blood T cells in healthy people across ages. At the level of the study: Roughly one uniquely barcoded beta molecule per two T cells was captured. Regarding the study as a whole: The fall in TCR beta diversity per million T cells was roughly linear with age.

It was with a sample-barcoded 5' primer and a J-beta primer mix that a second PCR of roughly 7 to 12 cycles was run. Each CDR3 protein gets one entry after TCRdb re-called the 5' RACE reads with MiXCR. The table has about 810,000 distinct CDR3 sequences, around 34% seen once; the top ten hold 10% to 15%. Worth noting for this clonotype: Its antigen is not known.

The sequenced material came from blood. The TCR sequence derives from a man younger than 35 in good health.

CDR3 DNA: TGTGCCAGTTCGGGGGGGGACAGGGGATATGGCTACACCTTC. It codes for CASSGGDRGYGYTF. The gene calls are TRBV12-3 or TRBV12-4 and TRBJ1-2, with TRBD1 matching 10 bases. The trim removed 9 bases at V and 5 bases at J, leaving 9 bases unmatched. The CDR3 covers 14 residues.